This TCR beta chain was sequenced in a study of chemoradiotherapy in HPV16-positive cancers. V was trimmed by 3 bases and J by 3 bases, leaving 10 bases between them. Germline lookup yields CDR1 SGHRS and CDR2 YFSETQ. This CDR3 comprises 14 residues. Regarding the study as a whole: In HPV16-positive patients, HPV-responsive T-cell expansion tracked better recurrence-free survival. Only a couple of HPV16-positive patients supplied the functional HPV-specificity definition. Non-HPV-specific T cells did not expand in tumors during treatment, whereas candidate HPV-specific clones and E7-related motifs did.

On this clone: Its antigen is as yet unknown.

Over chemoradiotherapy, repertoires were sampled more than once. Sequencing used immunoSEQ multiplex PCR; TCRdb keeps in-frame clones, though not all of them. The data show approximately 5,000 clones, around 70% seen once. This TCR was sampled from a human donor with HPV-associated anogenital cancer. Sequenced material: tumor tissue, taken from a patient who underwent chemoradiotherapy. The chain joins TRBV5-1 to TRBJ2-1, with D perhaps matching TRBD2 (5 bases). The CDR3 is CASSSGLDYNEQFF. The CDR3 DNA reads TGCGCCAGCAGCTCCGGACTGGACTACAATGAGCAGTTCTTC.